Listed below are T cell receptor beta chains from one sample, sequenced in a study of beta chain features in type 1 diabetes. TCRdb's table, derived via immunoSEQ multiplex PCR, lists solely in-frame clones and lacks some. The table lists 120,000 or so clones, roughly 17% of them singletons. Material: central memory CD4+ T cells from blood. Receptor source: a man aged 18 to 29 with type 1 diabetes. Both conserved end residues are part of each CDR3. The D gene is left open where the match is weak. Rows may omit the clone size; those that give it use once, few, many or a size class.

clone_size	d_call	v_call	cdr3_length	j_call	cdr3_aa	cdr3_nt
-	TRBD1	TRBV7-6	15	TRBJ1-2	CASSPSGTGVYGYTF	TGTGCCAGCAGCCCTAGTGGGACAGGAGTCTATGGCTACACCTTC
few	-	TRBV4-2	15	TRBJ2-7	CASSQVRSQGAEQYF	TGTGCCAGCAGCCAAGTAAGGTCGCAGGGTGCCGAGCAGTACTTC
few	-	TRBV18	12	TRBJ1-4	CASSPANEKLFF	TGTGCCAGCTCACCCGCTAATGAAAAACTGTTTTTT
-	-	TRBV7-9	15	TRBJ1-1	CASSNLIGGVTEAFF	TGTGCCAGCAGCAACCTAATCGGGGGAGTCACTGAAGCTTTCTTT
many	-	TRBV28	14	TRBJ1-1	CASGKAPMNTEAFF	TGTGCCAGCGGAAAGGCCCCTATGAACACTGAAGCTTTCTTT
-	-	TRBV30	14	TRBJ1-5	CAFDRVNSNQPQHF	TGTGCCTTTGACAGAGTCAATAGCAATCAGCCCCAGCATTTT
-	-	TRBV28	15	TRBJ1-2	CASSLGGQSNYGYTF	TGTGCCAGCAGTTTGGGGGGCCAATCGAACTATGGCTACACCTTC
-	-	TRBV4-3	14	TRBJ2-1	CASSLHKGGDEQFF	TGCGCCAGCAGCCTTCATAAGGGCGGGGATGAGCAGTTCTTC
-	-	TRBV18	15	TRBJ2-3	CASSPGAGRADTQYF	TGTGCCAGCTCACCAGGGGCAGGGCGAGCAGATACGCAGTATTTT
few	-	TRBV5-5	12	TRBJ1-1	CASSPVLGDAFF	TGTGCCAGCAGCCCCGTTTTGGGGGACGCTTTCTTT
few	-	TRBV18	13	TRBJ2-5	CASSLGTQETQYF	TGTGCCAGCTCACTCGGGACTCAAGAGACCCAGTACTTC
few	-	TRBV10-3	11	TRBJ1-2	CATTENYGYTF	TGTGCCACGACAGAAAACTATGGCTACACCTTC
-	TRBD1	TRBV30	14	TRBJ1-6	CAWTKDRGRSPLHF	TGTGCCTGGACCAAAGACAGGGGGCGGTCACCCCTCCACTTT
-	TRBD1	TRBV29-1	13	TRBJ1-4	CSGKDRGYGKLFF	TGCAGCGGAAAGGACAGGGGGTATGGAAAACTGTTTTTT
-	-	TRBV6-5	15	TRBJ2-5	CASSYPSQGRETQYF	TGTGCCAGCAGTTACCCCTCGCAGGGGCGGGAGACCCAGTACTTC
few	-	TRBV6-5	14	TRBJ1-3	CASSSTGTGNTIYF	TGTGCCAGCAGTTCCACAGGGACTGGAAACACCATATATTTT
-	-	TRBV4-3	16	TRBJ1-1	CASSQEPQGGNTEAFF	TGCGCCAGCAGCCAAGAGCCCCAGGGCGGGAACACTGAAGCTTTCTTT
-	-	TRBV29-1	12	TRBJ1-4	CSVGWGNEKLFF	TGCAGCGTTGGCTGGGGGAATGAAAAACTGTTTTTT
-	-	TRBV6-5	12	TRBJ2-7	CASSFNRDIFEF	TGTGCCAGCAGTTTCAATCGGGACATTTTTGAATTC
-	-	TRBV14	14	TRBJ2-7	CASSQVGKLYEQYF	TGTGCCAGCAGCCAAGTGGGAAAGCTGTACGAGCAGTACTTC
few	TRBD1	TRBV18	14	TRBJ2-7	CASSPRGTGDEQYF	TGTGCCAGCTCACCACGCGGGACAGGGGACGAGCAGTACTTC
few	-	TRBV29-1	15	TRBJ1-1	CSGAPGWGMNTEAFF	TGCAGCGGTGCGCCCGGGTGGGGGATGAACACTGAAGCTTTCTTT
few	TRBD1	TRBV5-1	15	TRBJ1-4	CASSRTGNLNEKLFF	TGCGCCAGCAGCAGGACAGGGAATCTTAATGAAAAACTGTTTTTT
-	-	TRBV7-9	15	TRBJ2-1	CASSSPAERYNEQFF	TGTGCCAGCAGCTCCCCGGCAGAAAGATACAATGAGCAGTTCTTC
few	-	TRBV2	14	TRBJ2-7	CASSDGGSSYEQYF	TGTGCCAGCAGTGATGGAGGGAGCTCCTACGAGCAGTACTTC
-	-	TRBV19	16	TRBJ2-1	CASSIQGAGTYNEQFF	TGTGCCAGTAGTATACAGGGTGCGGGGACTTACAATGAGCAGTTCTTC
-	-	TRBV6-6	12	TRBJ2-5	CASSFIQETQYF	TGTGCCAGCAGTTTTATTCAAGAGACCCAGTACTTC
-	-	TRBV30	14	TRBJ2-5	CAWSVKGLGETQYF	TGTGCCTGGAGTGTAAAGGGGCTCGGAGAGACCCAGTACTTC
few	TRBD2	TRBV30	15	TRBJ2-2	CAWSRGLAGTGELFF	TGTGCCTGGAGCCGGGGACTAGCGGGCACCGGGGAGCTGTTTTTT
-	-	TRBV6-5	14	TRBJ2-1	CASRRGVSYNEQFF	TGTGCCAGCAGGCGGGGAGTCTCCTACAATGAGCAGTTCTTC
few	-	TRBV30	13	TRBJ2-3	CASSGTSLGTQYF	TGTGCCTCCTCCGGGACTTCCCTTGGTACGCAGTATTTT
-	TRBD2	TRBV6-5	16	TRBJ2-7	CASRWASGDGSYEQYF	TGTGCCAGCCGTTGGGCTAGCGGGGACGGCTCCTACGAGCAGTACTTC
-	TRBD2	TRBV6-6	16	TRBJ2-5	CASSYALAGGQETQYF	TGTGCCAGCAGTTACGCCCTAGCGGGGGGGCAGGAGACCCAGTACTTC
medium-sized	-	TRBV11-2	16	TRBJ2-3	CASSPVRGLRTDTQYF	TGTGCCAGCAGCCCCGTCCGGGGCCTCCGCACAGATACGCAGTATTTT
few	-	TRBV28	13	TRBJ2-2	CASRLSGTGELFF	TGTGCCAGCAGACTTAGCGGCACCGGGGAGCTGTTTTTT
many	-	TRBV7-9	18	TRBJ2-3	CASSSGIAITLLTDTQYF	TGTGCCAGCAGCTCCGGGATAGCCATAACACTCCTCACAGATACGCAGTATTTT
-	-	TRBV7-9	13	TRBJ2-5	CASSLDPGETQYF	TGTGCCAGCAGCTTAGACCCGGGGGAGACCCAGTACTTC
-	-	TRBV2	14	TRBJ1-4	CASSVGRGVEKLFF	TGTGCCAGCAGTGTGGGCAGGGGTGTTGAAAAACTGTTTTTT
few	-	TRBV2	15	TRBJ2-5	CASSGPRAFEETQYF	TGTGCCAGCAGTGGCCCCAGGGCTTTTGAGGAGACCCAGTACTTC